These 28 T cell receptor beta chains were sequenced from one sample in a study of shared clonotypes between healthy human individuals. Method: immunoSEQ multiplex PCR; TCRdb's copy keeps in-frame clones and lacks some. The data hold around 2,000,000 clones, with about 95% observed a single time. CD45RO negativity and positive selection for CCR7 defined naive CD8 cells, a population that excluded terminally differentiated effector memory CD45RA+ cells. Source material: naive CD8+ T cells sorted from blood. The receptors were gathered from a man aged 18 to 29 in good health.

The V call is TRBV7-9, the J call TRBJ1-1, with no clear D. The V end lost 5 bases, the J end lost 5 bases, and 12 bases lay between the germline ends. This CDR3 contains 13 residues. Germline CDR1 reads SEHNR; CDR2 reads FQNEAQ (reference sequence). In DNA form, the CDR3 reads TGTGCCAGCAGCCCCGAGGGTTTGACTGAAGCTTTCTTT. This gives the protein CASSPEGLTEAFF. The entire variable domain, with the rest obtained from reference TRBV7-9 and TRBJ1-1, is as follows: DTGVSQNPRHKITKRGQNVTFRCDPISEHNRLYWYRQTLGQGPEFLTYFQNEAQLEKSRLLSDRFSAERPKGSFSTLEIQRTEQGDSAMYLCASSPEGLTEAFFGQGTRLTVV.

The gene calls are TRBV9 and TRBJ2-5; D is possibly TRBD2 (6 bases). The V and J ends lost 0 bases and 2 bases respectively, with 14 bases between them. CDR1 SGDLS and CDR2 YYNGEE come from the germline V gene. The CDR3 consists of 16 residues. The CDR3 spells CASSVEDAGLQETQYF. CDR3 in DNA: TGTGCCAGCAGCGTAGAAGACGCGGGACTGCAAGAGACCCAGTACTTC.

The genes are TRBV15 and TRBJ1-4, with TRBD1 identical over 8 bases. This CDR3 has 16 residues. V lost 1 base and J lost 4; bases outside the gene matches: 5. Germline assignment: CDR1 LNHNV and CDR2 YYDKDF (reference sequence). CDR3 protein: CATSRVGTGGNEKLFF. In nucleotides, the CDR3 is TGTGCCACCAGCAGAGTGGGGACAGGTGGTAATGAAAAACTGTTTTTT.

The genes are TRBV4-1 and TRBJ1-6; D is unclear. This CDR3 contains 15 residues. Germline values: CDR1 MGHRA, CDR2 YSYEKL. Trimming left V 0 bases short and J 6 bases short, with 9 bases between. CDR3: CASSQDPYLNSPLHF. In DNA, the CDR3 is TGCGCCAGCAGCCAAGATCCCTACCTTAATTCACCCCTCCACTTT.

This clone occurred once. V is TRBV5-4 and J is TRBJ2-7; D is unclear. Germline CDR1 and CDR2: SGHNT and YYREEE (reference sequence). V was clipped by 0 bases and J by 3 bases, with 16 bases between them. The CDR3 has 16 amino acids. The CDR3 here is CASSLELGGISYEQYF. The CDR3 DNA reads TGTGCCAGCAGCTTGGAACTTGGTGGGATAAGCTACGAGCAGTACTTC.

The V and J genes are TRBV2 and TRBJ2-1, with 10 bases identical to TRBD2. The CDR3 consists of 13 residues. The germline CDR1 and CDR2 sequences are SNHLY and FYNNEI. With 5 bases clipped from V and 7 bases from J, the junction kept 2 bases outside the gene matches. DNA of the CDR3: TGTGCCAGCAGTATAGCGGGGGGTAATGAGCAGTTCTTC. It is translated as CASSIAGGNEQFF.

Comment on this clone: The sample has other DNA sequences that encode this CDR3 too. The chain links TRBV15 to TRBJ2-7; 11 nucleotides agree with TRBD1. Germline CDR1 is LNHNV and CDR2 is YYDKDF (reference sequence). The CDR3 consists of 15 residues. V gave up 5 bases and J gave up 0 bases; unmatched junction bases: 3. CDR3 protein: CATSSGTGGSYEQYF. The CDR3 DNA is TGTGCCACCAGCTCCGGGACAGGGGGCTCCTACGAGCAGTACTTC.

The rearrangement links TRBV5-1 to TRBJ1-3; possibly TRBD1 for D (5 bases). Germline CDR1 is SGHRS and CDR2 is YFSETQ. The CDR3 sequence is 15 residues long. V was clipped by 4 bases and J by 1 base, with 12 bases between them. In DNA, the CDR3 is TGCGCCAGCAGCCAGGAGGGGAGATCTGGAAACACCATATATTTT. Encoded protein: CASSQEGRSGNTIYF.

This clone was seen once. The rearrangement links TRBV29-1 to TRBJ1-2; D unclear. The V end lost 1 base, the J end lost 3 bases, and 12 bases lay between the germline ends. CDR1 is SQVTM, CDR2 ANQGSEA, per germline. CDR3 length equals 14 residues. The CDR3 sequence: CSVEGTEKDYGYTF. The CDR3 nucleotides read TGCAGCGTTGAAGGAACCGAGAAAGACTATGGCTACACCTTC.

The chain has TRBV4-1 and TRBJ1-2, with 7 bases that match TRBD1. Unmatched junction bases numbered 8, after V lost 0 bases and J lost 7 bases. CDR3 length: 15 residues. Germline V lookup: CDR1 MGHRA, CDR2 YSYEKL. For the CDR3, the DNA is TGCGCCAGCAGCCAAGATACTACAGGGGTTCGTGGCTACACCTTC. Amino acids: CASSQDTTGVRGYTF.

The V call is TRBV4-1, the J call TRBJ1-2, with TRBD1 as a possible D gene (6 bases). V was trimmed by 9 bases and J by 2 bases, leaving 19 bases between them. This CDR3 comprises 15 residues. Germline V gene sequence: CDR1 MGHRA, CDR2 YSYEKL. The CDR3 DNA reads as TGCGCCAGTAGCTTTACTGGGGGGCCGAACTATGGCTACACCTTC. It yields the protein CASSFTGGPNYGYTF.

This rearrangement joins TRBV4-3 to TRBJ1-5; tentatively, D is TRBD1 (5 bases). This CDR3 has 14 amino acids. The germline CDR1 and CDR2 sequences are LGHNA and YSLEER. V lost 2 bases to trimming and J lost 7 bases, with 12 bases between them. The CDR3 reads CASSQTTTAQPQHF. DNA for the CDR3: TGCGCCAGCAGCCAAACTACGACAGCCCAGCCCCAGCATTTT.

The chain combines TRBV7-9 with TRBJ2-1; 10 bases are shared with TRBD2. Trimming cost V 6 bases and J 2 bases; bases outside gene matches: 7. CDR1 and CDR2 (germline): SEHNR, FQNEAQ (reference sequence). The CDR3 contains 16 residues. The CDR3 spells CASRPEAGGAYNEQFF. DNA of the CDR3: TGTGCCAGCAGACCGGAAGCGGGAGGGGCCTACAATGAGCAGTTCTTC.

V and J are TRBV30 and TRBJ1-1; weak D call: TRBD1 (6 bases). The CDR3 has 15 amino acids. Germline-derived CDR1 and CDR2 are GTSNPN and SVGIG (reference sequence). V lost 2 bases, J lost 6 bases, and 19 bases lay in between. Written as DNA, the CDR3 is TGTGCCTGGAGTACCTCTGGGGGGCCAGGGGCTGAAGCTTTCTTT. Protein product: CAWSTSGGPGAEAFF.

V is TRBV7-9 and J is TRBJ1-3, with D possibly TRBD1 on 6 matching bases. The germline gives CDR1 SEHNR, CDR2 FQNEAQ (reference sequence). The V end was cut by 4 bases, the J end by 0 bases, with 19 bases between. The CDR3 covers 18 residues. CDR3 sequence: CASSSGSTGGFSGNTIYF. For the CDR3, the DNA is TGTGCCAGCAGCTCGGGATCGACAGGAGGATTCTCTGGAAACACCATATATTTT.

The V gene is TRBV13, the J gene TRBJ2-5; 8 nucleotides align to TRBD2. Germline V gives CDR1 PRHDT, CDR2 FYEKMQ (reference sequence). Trimming at V came to 5 bases and at J to 4 bases, leaving 15 bases not matched to a gene. There are 17 residues in the CDR3. CDR3 coding DNA: TGTGCCAGCAGCGTTAGCGGGATGATAGAAATAGGAGAGACCCAGTACTTC. Protein product: CASSVSGMIEIGETQYF.

The chain uses TRBV14 and TRBJ1-1, with TRBD1 matching over 12 bases. The V gene's germline CDR1 is SGHDN and CDR2 FVKESK. The CDR3 has 17 amino acids. V lost 4 bases to trimming and J lost 7 bases; unmatched junction nucleotides: 13. CDR3 sequence: CASSRYRDRGLHFEAFF. Here the CDR3 DNA reads TGTGCCAGCAGCCGCTACCGGGACAGGGGGCTCCACTTTGAAGCTTTCTTT. The full variable domain, in which reference TRBV14 and TRBJ1-1 provide the parts outside the CDR3, is EAGVTQFPSHSVIEKGQTVTLRCDPISGHDNLYWYRRVMGKEIKFLLHFVKESKQDESGMPNNRFLAERTGGTYSTLKVQPAELEDSGVYFCASSRYRDRGLHFEAFFGQGTRLTVV.

This chain uses TRBV4-3 with TRBJ2-2, with D tentatively TRBD2 (7 bases). The CDR3 extends over 16 amino acids. Per the germline V gene, CDR1 is LGHNA and CDR2 is YSLEER. Trimming stripped 4 bases from V and 4 bases from J, with 16 bases between. CDR3 bases: TGCGCCAGCAGCCCATACGAGGGGGAGGGCACCGGGGAGCTGTTTTTT. Translation gives CASSPYEGEGTGELFF.

A word on this clone: The sample carries other DNA sequences with the same CDR3. This chain links TRBV20-1 with TRBJ2-1, with a possible D match to TRBD2 (5 bases). Between the trimmed V and J ends, which lost 3 bases and 6 bases, there was a span of 6 bases. The CDR3 length is 11 residues. The germline V gene encodes CDR1 DFQATT and CDR2 SNEGSKA (reference sequence). The CDR3 bases are TGCAGTGCTAGCCGGGGCAATGAGCAGTTCTTC. This translates into CSASRGNEQFF.

The chain recombines TRBV9 with TRBJ2-1; no definite D call. The CDR3 runs to 13 residues. Germline CDR1 is SGDLS and CDR2 is YYNGEE. The V end was cut by 3 bases, the J end by 0 bases, with 4 bases between. The CDR3 nucleotides read TGTGCCAGCAGCGGGGACTCCTACAATGAGCAGTTCTTC. Encoded protein: CASSGDSYNEQFF.

For the CDR3, the DNA is TGTGCCAGCCTCGAGAGATCCTATGGCTACACCTTC. Translation: CASLERSYGYTF. The chain joins TRBV2 to TRBJ1-2; no clear D gene. Trimming removed 8 bases at V and 4 bases at J, with 11 bases between. The CDR3 is 12 amino acids. CDR1 is SNHLY, CDR2 FYNNEI, per germline.

This rearrangement joins TRBV7-9 to TRBJ2-7, with 9 bases that match TRBD1. The CDR3 contains 16 residues. Germline CDR1 SEHNR, CDR2 FQNEAQ (reference sequence). With V trimmed by 5 bases and J by 2 bases, 10 bases remained unmatched. The CDR3 DNA sequence: TGTGCCAGCAGCCCCCGAGCGGGACAGGGTACCTACGAGCAGTACTTC. Protein sequence: CASSPRAGQGTYEQYF. The full variable domain, in which reference TRBV7-9 and TRBJ2-7 provide the parts outside the CDR3, is DTGVSQNPRHKITKRGQNVTFRCDPISEHNRLYWYRQTLGQGPEFLTYFQNEAQLEKSRLLSDRFSAERPKGSFSTLEIQRTEQGDSAMYLCASSPRAGQGTYEQYFGPGTRLTVT.

The DNA for the CDR3 is TGTGCCAGCAGCTTGGAGGGACAGGCCTTCCTTGGCGAGCAGTACTTC. Residues: CASSLEGQAFLGEQYF. The V and J genes are TRBV5-6 and TRBJ2-7, with 8 bases lining up with TRBD1. J was trimmed by 6 bases and V by 0 bases; bases with no gene match: 11. CDR1 is SGHDT and CDR2 is YYEEEE in the germline V gene. The CDR3 contains 16 residues.

The chain uses TRBV9 and TRBJ2-4; D may be TRBD1 or TRBD2 (5 bases each). This CDR3 has 15 residues. The V gene lost 3 bases and the J gene lost 8 bases, with 18 bases spanning the gap. Germline V gives CDR1 SGDLS, CDR2 YYNGEE. CDR3 amino acids: CASSDPRDADDIQYF. DNA of the CDR3: TGTGCCAGCAGCGACCCTCGGGACGCGGACGACATTCAGTACTTC. Full variable domain (outside the CDR3, taken from reference TRBV9 and TRBJ2-4): DSGVTQTPKHLITATGQRVTLRCSPRSGDLSVYWYQQSLDQGLQFLIQYYNGEERAKGNILERFSAQQFPDLHSELNLSSLELGDSALYFCASSDPRDADDIQYFGAGTRLSVL.

V gene TRBV6-1 combines with J gene TRBJ2-5; D is ambiguous. CDR1 MNHNS and CDR2 SASEGT come from the germline V gene. This CDR3 spans 14 amino acids. The V end was cut by 3 bases, the J end by 3 bases, with 11 bases between. The CDR3 is CASSDVWSEETQYF. CDR3 DNA: TGTGCCAGCAGTGACGTCTGGTCGGAAGAGACCCAGTACTTC.

The chain uses TRBV9 and TRBJ2-3; 8 positions agree with TRBD2. The V and J ends lost 3 bases and 0 bases, in that order; junction bases with no gene match: 6. Germline assignment: CDR1 SGDLS and CDR2 YYNGEE. This CDR3 comprises 16 residues. The CDR3 spells CASSAPRGASTDTQYF. As DNA, the CDR3 is TGTGCCAGCAGCGCCCCGCGGGGGGCCAGCACAGATACGCAGTATTTT.

The chain couples TRBV4-1 to TRBJ2-7; D may correspond to TRBD1 or TRBD2 (6 bases each). The CDR3 totals 16 residues. V was shortened by 2 bases and J by 2 bases, with 16 bases between the two germline ends. Germline values: CDR1 MGHRA, CDR2 YSYEKL. CDR3 DNA: TGCGCCAGCAGCCAACTCCTCGGAGGGGGGACCTACGAGCAGTACTTC. Its protein product is CASSQLLGGGTYEQYF.

This clone appeared a few times. The J gene is TRBJ1-2, the V gene TRBV13; no definite D call. With 5 bases removed from V and 4 bases from J, the gap between germline ends came to 17 bases. Germline CDR1 is PRHDT and CDR2 is FYEKMQ (reference sequence). This CDR3 contains 15 residues. The CDR3 nucleotides are TGTGCCAGCAGCCCACGCGAATTTTCCCTCTATGGCTACACCTTC. The encoded protein is CASSPREFSLYGYTF.